The source of this T cell receptor (beta chain) is a study of identical twins. Broader study findings: Donors were not followed over many years; analysis was cross-sectional.

Turning to this clonotype: As yet, its antigen is unknown.

Addition of a universal primer site occurred through template switching, and cDNA carried unique molecular identifiers. TCRdb reprocessed the 5' RACE reads with MiXCR, giving one entry per CDR3 protein. Of about 720,000 distinct CDR3 sequences listed, 15% to 20% are singletons. This CDR3 is 15 amino acids long. Germline CDR1 and CDR2: SGDLS and YYNGEE. Germline trimming cut 0 bases from V and 8 bases from J; bases unmatched to any gene: 7. A further study also used this sample, focusing on T cells expressing NK-cell markers. From that study: The leading position in the CD3+CD56-NKG2C+ fraction of a few donors also went to these clonotypes.

The source of this sequence is a woman between 18 and 29 years old in good health. V gene TRBV9 combines with J gene TRBJ2-1; 8 bases fit TRBD2. Sequences were obtained from PBMCs. The CDR3 DNA is TGTGCCAGCAGCGTAGTTAGCGGGATCGGGTATGAGCAGTTCTTC. It specifies CASSVVSGIGYEQFF. Looking up the rest from reference TRBV9 and TRBJ2-1 gives the full variable domain: DSGVTQTPKHLITATGQRVTLRCSPRSGDLSVYWYQQSLDQGLQFLIQYYNGEERAKGNILERFSAQQFPDLHSELNLSSLELGDSALYFCASSVVSGIGYEQFFGPGTRLTVL.